Below, 8 T cell receptor beta chains from the same sample are listed, as sequenced in a study of T-cell reconstitution after alpha-beta-depleted transplantation in children. Library preparation (for TCRbeta) was performed with unique molecular identifiers. One entry per CDR3 protein, called by TCRdb with MiXCR from the PCR reads. Altogether 350,000 to 450,000 distinct CDR3 sequences are present, approximately 20% being singletons, with the ten largest covering 3.5% to 4%. The specimen comprised PBMCs from the stem cell graft donor, sampled from the stem cell graft. The receptors originated from a human donor who donated a stem cell graft to a child with acute myeloid leukemia.

This clonotype has just a few counts. V gene TRBV9 combines with J gene TRBJ2-5; D is ambiguous. Trimming took 0 bases from V and 4 from J, leaving 10 bases between them. The CDR3 extends over 14 amino acids. CDR1 is SGDLS and CDR2 is YYNGEE in the germline V gene. CDR3 region: CASSVGVRIETQYF. Written as DNA, the CDR3 is TGTGCCAGCAGCGTAGGGGTCAGAATAGAGACCCAGTACTTC.

This clonotype was observed a handful of times. This CDR3 is CASSLRDLDTQYF. The CDR3 DNA reads TGTGCCAGCAGCCTCAGGGACCTGGATACGCAGTATTTT. The rearrangement uses TRBV7-6 and TRBJ2-3; either TRBD1 or TRBD2 may fit D (5 bases each). Germline V gene lookup returns CDR1 SGHVS and CDR2 FNYEAQ. V lost 5 bases and J 6 bases, leaving 12 bases between the germline ends. The CDR3 sequence is 13 residues long.

This clonotype was detected only a few times. In DNA, the CDR3 is TGTGCCAGCAGCTTGGCCGGGGGGCATCGGCCCCAGCATTTT. Encoded protein: CASSLAGGHRPQHF. The chain joins TRBV5-6 to TRBJ1-5; D is perhaps TRBD1 (6 bases). Germline-derived CDR1 and CDR2 are SGHDT and YYEEEE. The CDR3 extends over 14 amino acids. Trimming took 0 bases from V and 9 from J, leaving 13 bases between them. Based on the CDR3 plus reference TRBV5-6 and TRBJ1-5, the full variable domain is DAGVTQSPTHLIKTRGQQVTLRCSPKSGHDTVSWYQQALGQGPQFIFQYYEEEERQRGNFPDRFSGHQFPNYSSELNVNALLLGDSALYLCASSLAGGHRPQHFGDGTRLSIL.

The J gene is TRBJ1-6, the V gene TRBV12-3 or TRBV12-4; no definite D call. Trimming pared 1 base from V and 10 bases from J, leaving 17 bases between. The CDR3 length is 16 residues. The CDR3 region is CASSLVGQDFKSPLHF. The CDR3 bases are TGTGCCAGCAGTTTAGTCGGGCAGGATTTTAAATCACCCCTCCACTTT.

This clonotype was seen only a few times. The chain links TRBV28 to TRBJ2-2, with TRBD1 as a possible D gene (5 bases). The CDR3 has 13 amino acids. Germline CDR1 MDHEN, CDR2 SYDVKM. V was trimmed by 7 bases and J by 2 bases, leaving 8 bases between them. The CDR3 here is CASIQGNTGELFF. The CDR3 DNA sequence: TGTGCCAGCATCCAGGGAAACACCGGGGAGCTGTTTTTT.

The V call is TRBV4-1, the J call TRBJ2-4, with D unresolved. Trimming pared 0 bases from V and 5 bases from J, leaving 20 bases between. The germline CDR1 and CDR2 sequences are MGHRA and YSYEKL. This CDR3 has 18 residues. The CDR3 DNA sequence: TGCGCCAGCAGCCAAGATCAAGGGTTCGGCGTAGGACAAAACATTCAGTACTTC. This encodes CASSQDQGFGVGQNIQYF.

This clonotype came up many times. The chain couples TRBV27 to TRBJ2-7, with 8 nucleotides matching TRBD2. Germline CDR1 is MNHEY and CDR2 is SMNVEV (reference sequence). J gave up 2 bases and V 4 bases, and 1 base lay outside the gene matches. The CDR3 length is 13 residues. Here the CDR3 DNA reads TGTGCCAGCAGTTCGGGACTAGCCTACGAGCAGTACTTC. It specifies CASSSGLAYEQYF.

The chain is built from TRBV5-1 and TRBJ2-1; D might be TRBD1 (6 bases). CDR1 and CDR2 (germline): SGHRS, YFSETQ. The V end lost 9 bases, the J end lost 0 bases, and 19 bases lay between the germline ends. The CDR3 has 16 amino acids. The CDR3 sequence: CAIPGHQLRSYNEQFF. The CDR3, as DNA: TGCGCCATTCCGGGACACCAACTCCGCTCCTACAATGAGCAGTTCTTC.